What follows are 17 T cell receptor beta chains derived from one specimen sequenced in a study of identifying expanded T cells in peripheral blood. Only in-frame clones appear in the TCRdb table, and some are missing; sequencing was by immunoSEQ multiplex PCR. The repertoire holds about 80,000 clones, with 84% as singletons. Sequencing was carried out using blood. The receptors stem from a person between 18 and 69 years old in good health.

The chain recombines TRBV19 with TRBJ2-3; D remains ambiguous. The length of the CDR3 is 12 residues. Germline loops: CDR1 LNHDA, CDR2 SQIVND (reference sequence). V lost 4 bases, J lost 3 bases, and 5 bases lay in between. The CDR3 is CASSTETDTQYF. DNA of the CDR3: TGTGCCAGTAGTACGGAAACAGATACGCAGTATTTT.

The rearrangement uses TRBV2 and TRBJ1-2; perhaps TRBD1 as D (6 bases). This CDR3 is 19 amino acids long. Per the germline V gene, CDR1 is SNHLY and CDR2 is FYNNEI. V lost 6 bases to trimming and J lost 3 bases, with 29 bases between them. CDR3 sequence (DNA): TGTGCCAGCAGCGTTAGAGCGTGGGGGGCGAATAACTATGACTATGGCTACACCTTC. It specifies CASSVRAWGANNYDYGYTF. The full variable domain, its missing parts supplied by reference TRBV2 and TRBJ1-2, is EPEVTQTPSHQVTQMGQEVILRCVPISNHLYFYWYRQILGQKVEFLVSFYNNEISEKSEIFDDQFSVERPDGSNFTLKIRSTKLEDSAMYFCASSVRAWGANNYDYGYTFGSGTRLTVV.

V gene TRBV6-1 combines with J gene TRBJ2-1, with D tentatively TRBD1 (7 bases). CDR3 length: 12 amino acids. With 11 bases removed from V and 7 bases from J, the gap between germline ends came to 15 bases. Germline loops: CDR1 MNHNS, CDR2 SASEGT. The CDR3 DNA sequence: TGTGCCGCGACAGGGAGGTCAAATGAGCAGTTCTTC. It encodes CAATGRSNEQFF.

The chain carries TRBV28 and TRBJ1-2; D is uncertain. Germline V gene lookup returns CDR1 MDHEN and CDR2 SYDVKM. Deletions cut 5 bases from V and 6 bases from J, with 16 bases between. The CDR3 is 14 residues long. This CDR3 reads CASSSGVVAHGYTF. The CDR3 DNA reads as TGTGCCAGCAGTAGCGGGGTAGTTGCCCATGGCTACACCTTC.

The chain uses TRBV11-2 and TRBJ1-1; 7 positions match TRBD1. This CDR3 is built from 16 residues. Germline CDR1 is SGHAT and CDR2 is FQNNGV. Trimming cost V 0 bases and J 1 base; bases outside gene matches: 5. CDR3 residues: CASSLEMGQRNTEAFF. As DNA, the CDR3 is TGTGCCAGCAGCTTAGAAATGGGACAGAGGAACACTGAAGCTTTCTTT.

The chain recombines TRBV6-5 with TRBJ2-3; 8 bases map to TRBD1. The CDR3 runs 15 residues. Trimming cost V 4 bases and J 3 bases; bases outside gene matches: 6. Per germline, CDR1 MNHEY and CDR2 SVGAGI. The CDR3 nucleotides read TGTGCCAGCAGTTCCCGACAGGGGTTTACAGATACGCAGTATTTT. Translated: CASSSRQGFTDTQYF.

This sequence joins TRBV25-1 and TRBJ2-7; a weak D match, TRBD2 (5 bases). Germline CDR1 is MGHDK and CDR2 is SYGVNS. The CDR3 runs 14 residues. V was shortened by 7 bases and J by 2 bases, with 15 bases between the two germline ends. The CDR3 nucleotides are TGTGCCAGCATCCCACCCGGACTCCCCTACGAGCAGTACTTC. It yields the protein CASIPPGLPYEQYF.

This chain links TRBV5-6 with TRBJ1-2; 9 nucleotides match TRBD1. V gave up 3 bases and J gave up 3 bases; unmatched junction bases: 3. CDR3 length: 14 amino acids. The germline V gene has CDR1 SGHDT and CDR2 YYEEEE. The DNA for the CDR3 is TGTGCCAGCAGCTCGGGACAGGGATACTATGGCTACACCTTC. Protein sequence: CASSSGQGYYGYTF.

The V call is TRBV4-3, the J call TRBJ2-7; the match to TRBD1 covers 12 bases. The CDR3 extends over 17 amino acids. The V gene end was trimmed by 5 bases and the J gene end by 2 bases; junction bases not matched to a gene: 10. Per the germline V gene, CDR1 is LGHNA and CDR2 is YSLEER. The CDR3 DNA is TGCGCCAGCAGCAGGGGACAGGGGGCGTACGAAACCTACGAGCAGTACTTC. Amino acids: CASSRGQGAYETYEQYF.

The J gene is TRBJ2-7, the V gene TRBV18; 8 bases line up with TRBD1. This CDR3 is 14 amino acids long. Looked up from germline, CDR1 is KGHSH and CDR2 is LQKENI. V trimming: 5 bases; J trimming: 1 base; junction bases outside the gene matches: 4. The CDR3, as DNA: TGTGCCAGCTCATCCGACAGGGGATCCTACGAGCAGTACTTC. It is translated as CASSSDRGSYEQYF.

The CDR3 is CASSVLNKDYEQYF. The CDR3 DNA reads TGTGCCAGTAGCGTGTTAAATAAAGACTACGAGCAGTACTTC. The chain couples TRBV19 to TRBJ2-7; D is unresolved. CDR1 and CDR2 from the germline V gene are LNHDA and SQIVND (reference sequence). The CDR3 contains 14 residues. The V gene lost 6 bases and the J gene lost 3 bases, with 15 bases spanning the gap.

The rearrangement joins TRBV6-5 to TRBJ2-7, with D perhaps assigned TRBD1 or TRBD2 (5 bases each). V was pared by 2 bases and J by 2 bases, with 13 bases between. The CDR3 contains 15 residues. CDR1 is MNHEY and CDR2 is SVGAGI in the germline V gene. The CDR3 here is CASSYRWQGAYEQYF. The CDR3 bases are TGTGCCAGCAGTTACAGGTGGCAGGGAGCCTACGAGCAGTACTTC.

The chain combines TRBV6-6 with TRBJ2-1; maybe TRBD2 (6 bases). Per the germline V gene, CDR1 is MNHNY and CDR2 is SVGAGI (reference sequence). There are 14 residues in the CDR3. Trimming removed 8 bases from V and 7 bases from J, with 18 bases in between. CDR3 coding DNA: TGTGCCAGCGGAGCCTTGGGAGGCGGTAATGAGCAGTTCTTC. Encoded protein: CASGALGGGNEQFF.

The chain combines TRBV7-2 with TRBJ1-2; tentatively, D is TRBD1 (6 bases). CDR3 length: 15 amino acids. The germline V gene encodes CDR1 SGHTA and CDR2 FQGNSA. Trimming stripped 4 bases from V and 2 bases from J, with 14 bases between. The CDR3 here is CASSSAGGRNYGYTF. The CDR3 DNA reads TGTGCCAGCAGCTCCGCCGGGGGGCGCAACTATGGCTACACCTTC.

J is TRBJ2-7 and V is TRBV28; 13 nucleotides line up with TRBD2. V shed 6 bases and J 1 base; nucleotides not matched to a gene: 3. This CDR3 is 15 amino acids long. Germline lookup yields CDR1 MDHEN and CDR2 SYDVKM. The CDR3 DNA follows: TGTGCCAGCAGGGTGGGACTAGCGGGATCCTACGAGCAGTACTTC. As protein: CASRVGLAGSYEQYF.

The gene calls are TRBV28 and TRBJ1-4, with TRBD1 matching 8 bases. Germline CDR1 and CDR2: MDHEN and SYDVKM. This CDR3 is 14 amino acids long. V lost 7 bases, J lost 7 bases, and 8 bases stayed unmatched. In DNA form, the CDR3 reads TGTGCCAGCAACCAGGGGGCTTGGGGTGAAAAACTGTTTTTT. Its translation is CASNQGAWGEKLFF. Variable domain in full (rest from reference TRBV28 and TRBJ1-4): DVKVTQSSRYLVKRTGEKVFLECVQDMDHENMFWYRQDPGLGLRLIYFSYDVKMKEKGDIPEGYSVSREKKERFSLILESASTNQTSMYLCASNQGAWGEKLFFGSGTQLSVL.

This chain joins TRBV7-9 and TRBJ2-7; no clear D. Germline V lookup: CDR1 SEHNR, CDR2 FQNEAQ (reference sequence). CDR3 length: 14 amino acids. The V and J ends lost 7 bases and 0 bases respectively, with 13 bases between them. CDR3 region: CASIEIASSYEQYF. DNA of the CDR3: TGTGCCAGCATCGAGATCGCGAGCTCCTACGAGCAGTACTTC.